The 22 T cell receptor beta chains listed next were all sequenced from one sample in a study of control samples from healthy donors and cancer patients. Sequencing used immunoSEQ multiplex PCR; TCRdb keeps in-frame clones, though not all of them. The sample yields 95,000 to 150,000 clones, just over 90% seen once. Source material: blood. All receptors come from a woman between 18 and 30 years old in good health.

CDR3 DNA sequence: TGTGCCAGCAGCTGGCGACAGGGTGCTGGGAACACTGAAGCTTTCTTT. Translated, it gives CASSWRQGAGNTEAFF. The rearrangement links TRBV21-1 to TRBJ1-1; TRBD1, the D gene given by the table, was not confirmed from the DNA. TRBV21-1 is a listed pseudogene. CDR3 size: 16 residues.

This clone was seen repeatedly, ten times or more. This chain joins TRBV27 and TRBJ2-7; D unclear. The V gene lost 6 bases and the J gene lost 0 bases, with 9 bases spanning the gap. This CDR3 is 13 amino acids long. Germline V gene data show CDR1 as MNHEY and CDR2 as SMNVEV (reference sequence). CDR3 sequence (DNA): TGTGCCAGCAGGCAGGATATCTCCTACGAGCAGTACTTC. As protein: CASRQDISYEQYF.

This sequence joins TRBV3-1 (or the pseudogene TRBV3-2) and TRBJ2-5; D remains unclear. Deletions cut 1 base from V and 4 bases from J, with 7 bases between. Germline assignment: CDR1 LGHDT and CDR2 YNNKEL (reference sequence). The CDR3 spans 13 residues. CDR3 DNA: TGTGCCAGCAGCCAAGTATCGGTAGAGACCCAGTACTTC. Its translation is CASSQVSVETQYF.

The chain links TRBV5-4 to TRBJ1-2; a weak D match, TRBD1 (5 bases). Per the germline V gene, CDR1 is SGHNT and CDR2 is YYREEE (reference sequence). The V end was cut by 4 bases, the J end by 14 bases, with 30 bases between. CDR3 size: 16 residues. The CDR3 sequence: CASSPSSTIASHRGTF. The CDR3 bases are TGTGCCAGCAGCCCTAGTTCGACTATCGCTAGCCACCGGGGGACCTTC.

CDR3 bases: TGTGCCAGTAGTAGAACTAGCGGGAACACCGGGGAGCTGTTTTTT. Encoded protein: CASSRTSGNTGELFF. The V gene is TRBV19, the J gene TRBJ2-2; 8 bases match TRBD2. The CDR3 extends over 15 amino acids. CDR1 LNHDA and CDR2 SQIVND come from the germline V gene (reference sequence). The J segment lost 1 base and the V segment lost 4 bases, leaving 2 bases of the junction unmatched.

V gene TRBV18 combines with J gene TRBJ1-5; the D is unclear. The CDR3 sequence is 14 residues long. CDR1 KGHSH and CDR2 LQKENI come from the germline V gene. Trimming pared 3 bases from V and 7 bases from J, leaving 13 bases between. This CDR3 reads CASSPTWKLQPQHF. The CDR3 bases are TGTGCCAGCTCACCTACATGGAAATTGCAGCCCCAGCATTTT. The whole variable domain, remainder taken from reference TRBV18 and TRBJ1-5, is NAGVMQNPRHLVRRRGQEARLRCSPMKGHSHVYWYRQLPEEGLKFMVYLQKENIIDESGMPKERFSAEFPKEGPSILRIQQVVRGDSAAYFCASSPTWKLQPQHFGDGTRLSIL.

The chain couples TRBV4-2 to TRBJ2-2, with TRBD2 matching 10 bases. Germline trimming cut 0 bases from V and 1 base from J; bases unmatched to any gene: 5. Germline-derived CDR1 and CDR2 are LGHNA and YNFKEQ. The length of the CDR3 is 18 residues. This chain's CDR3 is CASSQDSGTSENTGELFF. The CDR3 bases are TGTGCCAGCAGCCAAGATTCCGGGACTAGCGAGAACACCGGGGAGCTGTTTTTT.

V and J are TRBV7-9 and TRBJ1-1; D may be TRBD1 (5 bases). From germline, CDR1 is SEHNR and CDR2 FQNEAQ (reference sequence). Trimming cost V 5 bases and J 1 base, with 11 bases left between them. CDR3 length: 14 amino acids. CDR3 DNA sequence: TGTGCCAGCAGCCACATGGGGGGGAACACTGAAGCTTTCTTT. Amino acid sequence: CASSHMGGNTEAFF. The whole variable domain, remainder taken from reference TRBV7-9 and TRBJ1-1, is DTGVSQNPRHKITKRGQNVTFRCDPISEHNRLYWYRQTLGQGPEFLTYFQNEAQLEKSRLLSDRFSAERPKGSFSTLEIQRTEQGDSAMYLCASSHMGGNTEAFFGQGTRLTVV.

The CDR3 DNA reads TGCGCCAGCAGCCAAGATAGTGCCCTTTCTGAAGCTTTCTTT. It codes for CASSQDSALSEAFF. J is TRBJ1-1 and V is TRBV4-1, with D uncertain. Germline CDR1 is MGHRA and CDR2 is YSYEKL. The CDR3 loop spans 14 amino acids. The V gene lost 0 bases and the J gene lost 6 bases, with 11 bases spanning the gap.

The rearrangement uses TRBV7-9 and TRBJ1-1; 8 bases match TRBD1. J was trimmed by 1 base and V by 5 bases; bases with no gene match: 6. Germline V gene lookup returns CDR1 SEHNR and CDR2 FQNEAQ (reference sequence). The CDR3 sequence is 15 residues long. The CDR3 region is CASSTHRGTNTEAFF. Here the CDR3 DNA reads TGTGCCAGCAGCACCCACAGGGGGACGAACACTGAAGCTTTCTTT.

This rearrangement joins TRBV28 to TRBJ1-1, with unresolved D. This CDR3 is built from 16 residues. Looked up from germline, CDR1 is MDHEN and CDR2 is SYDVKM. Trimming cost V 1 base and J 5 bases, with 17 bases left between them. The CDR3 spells CASSLFGRTMGTEAFF. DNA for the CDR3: TGTGCCAGCAGTTTATTTGGCAGGACTATGGGGACTGAAGCTTTCTTT. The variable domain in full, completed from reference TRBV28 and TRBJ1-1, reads DVKVTQSSRYLVKRTGEKVFLECVQDMDHENMFWYRQDPGLGLRLIYFSYDVKMKEKGDIPEGYSVSREKKERFSLILESASTNQTSMYLCASSLFGRTMGTEAFFGQGTRLTVV.

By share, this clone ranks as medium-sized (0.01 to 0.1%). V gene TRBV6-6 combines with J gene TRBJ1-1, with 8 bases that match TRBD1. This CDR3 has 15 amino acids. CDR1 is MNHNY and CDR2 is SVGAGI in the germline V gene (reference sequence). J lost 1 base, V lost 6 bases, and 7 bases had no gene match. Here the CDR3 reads CASRTNRGRNTEAFF. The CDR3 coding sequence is TGTGCCAGCAGAACTAACAGGGGGAGGAACACTGAAGCTTTCTTT.

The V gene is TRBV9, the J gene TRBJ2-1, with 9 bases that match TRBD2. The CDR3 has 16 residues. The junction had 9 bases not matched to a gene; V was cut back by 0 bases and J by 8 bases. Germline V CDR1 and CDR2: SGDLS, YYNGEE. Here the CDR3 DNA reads TGTGCCAGCAGCGTAGGTGGGGCTAGCGGGATCGATGAGCAGTTCTTC. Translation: CASSVGGASGIDEQFF. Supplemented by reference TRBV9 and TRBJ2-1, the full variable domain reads DSGVTQTPKHLITATGQRVTLRCSPRSGDLSVYWYQQSLDQGLQFLIQYYNGEERAKGNILERFSAQQFPDLHSELNLSSLELGDSALYFCASSVGGASGIDEQFFGPGTRLTVL.

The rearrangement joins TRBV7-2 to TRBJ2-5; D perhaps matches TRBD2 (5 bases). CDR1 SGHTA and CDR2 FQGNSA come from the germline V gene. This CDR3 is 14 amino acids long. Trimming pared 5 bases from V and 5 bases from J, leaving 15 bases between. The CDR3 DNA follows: TGTGCCAGCAGCCCCACGGGGTCTAGGGAGACCCAGTACTTC. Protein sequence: CASSPTGSRETQYF.

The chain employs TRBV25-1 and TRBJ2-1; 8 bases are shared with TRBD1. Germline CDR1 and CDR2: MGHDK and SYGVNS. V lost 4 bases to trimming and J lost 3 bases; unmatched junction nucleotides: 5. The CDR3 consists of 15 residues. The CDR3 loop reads CASSAPDRVYNEQFF. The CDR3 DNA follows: TGTGCCAGCAGTGCCCCGGACAGGGTCTACAATGAGCAGTTCTTC. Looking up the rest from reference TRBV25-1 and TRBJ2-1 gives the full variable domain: EADIYQTPRYLVIGTGKKITLECSQTMGHDKMYWYQQDPGMELHLIHYSYGVNSTEKGDLSSESTVSRIRTEHFPLTLESARPSHTSQYLCASSAPDRVYNEQFFGPGTRLTVL.

CDR3 nucleotides: TGTGCCAGCAGCGTATTGGGACAGCCGAACACCGGGGAGCTGTTTTTT. Translating gives CASSVLGQPNTGELFF. The rearrangement joins TRBV9 to TRBJ2-2; 7 nucleotides match TRBD1. The CDR3 totals 16 residues. Germline V lookup: CDR1 SGDLS, CDR2 YYNGEE. Trimming removed 1 base from V and 0 bases from J; junction bases left unmatched: 3.

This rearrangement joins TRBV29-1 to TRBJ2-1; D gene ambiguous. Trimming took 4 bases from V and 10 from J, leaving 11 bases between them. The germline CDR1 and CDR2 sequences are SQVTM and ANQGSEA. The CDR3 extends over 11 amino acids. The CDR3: CSVAPWREQFF. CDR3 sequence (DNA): TGCAGCGTTGCCCCTTGGCGGGAGCAGTTCTTC.

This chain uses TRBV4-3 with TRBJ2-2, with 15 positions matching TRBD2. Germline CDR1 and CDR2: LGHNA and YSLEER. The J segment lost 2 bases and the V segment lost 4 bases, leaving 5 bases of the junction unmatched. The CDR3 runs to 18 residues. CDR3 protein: CASSLGLAGGVNTGELFF. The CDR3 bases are TGCGCCAGCAGCCTAGGACTAGCGGGAGGGGTCAACACCGGGGAGCTGTTTTTT.

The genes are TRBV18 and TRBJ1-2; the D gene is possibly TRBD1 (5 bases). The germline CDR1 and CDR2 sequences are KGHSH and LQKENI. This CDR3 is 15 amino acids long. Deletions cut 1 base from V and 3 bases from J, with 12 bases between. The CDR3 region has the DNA TGTGCCAGCTCACCACGGGCAGGGTTGGACTATGGCTACACCTTC. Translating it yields CASSPRAGLDYGYTF.

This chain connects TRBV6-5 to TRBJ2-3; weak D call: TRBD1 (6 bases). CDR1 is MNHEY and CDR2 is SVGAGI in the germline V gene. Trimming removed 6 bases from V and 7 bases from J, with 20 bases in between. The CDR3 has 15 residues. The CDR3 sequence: CASRTGTNYLNTQYF. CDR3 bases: TGTGCCAGCAGAACCGGGACAAATTATCTAAATACGCAGTATTTT.

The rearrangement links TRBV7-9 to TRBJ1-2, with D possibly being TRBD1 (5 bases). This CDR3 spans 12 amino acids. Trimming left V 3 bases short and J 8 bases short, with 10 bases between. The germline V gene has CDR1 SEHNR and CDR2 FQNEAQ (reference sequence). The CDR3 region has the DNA TGTGCCAGCAGCTTGGTCGACAGAGGCTACACCTTC. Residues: CASSLVDRGYTF.

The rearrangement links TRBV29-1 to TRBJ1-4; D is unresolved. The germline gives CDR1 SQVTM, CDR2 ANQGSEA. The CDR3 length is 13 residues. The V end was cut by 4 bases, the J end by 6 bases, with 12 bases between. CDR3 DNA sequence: TGCAGCGTTGCCCGGGAACCCGATGAAAAACTGTTTTTT. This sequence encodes CSVAREPDEKLFF.